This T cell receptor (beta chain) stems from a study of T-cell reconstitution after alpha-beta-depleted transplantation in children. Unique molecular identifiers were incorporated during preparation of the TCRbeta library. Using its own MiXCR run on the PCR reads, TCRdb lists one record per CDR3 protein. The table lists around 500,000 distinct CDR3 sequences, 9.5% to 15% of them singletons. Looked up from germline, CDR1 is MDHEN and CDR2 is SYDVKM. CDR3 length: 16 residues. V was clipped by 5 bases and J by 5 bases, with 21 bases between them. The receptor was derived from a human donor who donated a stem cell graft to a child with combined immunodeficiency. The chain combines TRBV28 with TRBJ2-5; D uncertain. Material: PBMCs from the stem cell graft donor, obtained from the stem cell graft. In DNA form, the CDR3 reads TGTGCCAGCAGTCAAGCAGTGGATATGTTTTTTGAGACCCAGTACTTC. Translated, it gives CASSQAVDMFFETQYF. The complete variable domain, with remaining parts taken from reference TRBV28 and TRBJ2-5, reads DVKVTQSSRYLVKRTGEKVFLECVQDMDHENMFWYRQDPGLGLRLIYFSYDVKMKEKGDIPEGYSVSREKKERFSLILESASTNQTSMYLCASSQAVDMFFETQYFGPGTRLLVL.